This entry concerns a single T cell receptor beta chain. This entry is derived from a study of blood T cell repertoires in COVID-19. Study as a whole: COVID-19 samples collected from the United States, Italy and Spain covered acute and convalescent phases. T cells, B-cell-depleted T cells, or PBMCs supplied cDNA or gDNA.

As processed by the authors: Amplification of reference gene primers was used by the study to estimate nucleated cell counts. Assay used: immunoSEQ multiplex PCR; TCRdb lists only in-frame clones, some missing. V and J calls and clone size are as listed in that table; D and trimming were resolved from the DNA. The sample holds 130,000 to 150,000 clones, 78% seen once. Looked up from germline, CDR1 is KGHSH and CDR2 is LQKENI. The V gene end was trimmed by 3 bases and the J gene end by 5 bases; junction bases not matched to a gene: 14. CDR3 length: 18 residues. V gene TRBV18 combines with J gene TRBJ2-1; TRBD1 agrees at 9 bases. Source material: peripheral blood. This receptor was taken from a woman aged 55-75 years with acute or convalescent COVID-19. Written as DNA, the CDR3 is TGTGCCAGCTCACCCTGGGACAAGGGGACAGGGTTTGACAATGAGCAGTTCTTC. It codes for CASSPWDKGTGFDNEQFF.